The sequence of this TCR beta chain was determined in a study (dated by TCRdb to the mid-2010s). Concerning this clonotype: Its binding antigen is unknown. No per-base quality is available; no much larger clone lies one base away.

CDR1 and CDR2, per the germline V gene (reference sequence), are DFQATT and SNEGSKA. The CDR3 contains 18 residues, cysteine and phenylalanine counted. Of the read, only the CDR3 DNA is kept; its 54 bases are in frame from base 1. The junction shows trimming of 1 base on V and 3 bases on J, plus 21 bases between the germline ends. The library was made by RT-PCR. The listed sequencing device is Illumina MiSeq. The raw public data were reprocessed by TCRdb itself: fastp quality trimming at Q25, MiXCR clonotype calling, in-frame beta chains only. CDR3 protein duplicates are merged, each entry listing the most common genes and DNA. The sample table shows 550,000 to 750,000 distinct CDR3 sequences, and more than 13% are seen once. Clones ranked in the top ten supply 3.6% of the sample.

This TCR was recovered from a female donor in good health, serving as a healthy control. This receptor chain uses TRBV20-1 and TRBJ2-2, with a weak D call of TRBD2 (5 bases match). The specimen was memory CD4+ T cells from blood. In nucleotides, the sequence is TGCAGTGCTAGAGGGACTTTCTCAGATTCAATTGACACCGGGGAGCTGTTTTTT. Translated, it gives CSARGTFSDSIDTGELFF.